Here is one TCR beta chain with its context. Its antigen is not known. The record originates from a study of OX40 agonist ivuxolimab in advanced cancers. General study findings and limits: In the 0.1 to 3.0 mg/kg range, CD4+ and CD8+ blood T cells had expanded clonally by week 6.

Trimming stripped 3 bases from V and 7 bases from J, with 10 bases between. CDR1 is SGDLS and CDR2 is YYNGEE in the germline V gene. The length of the CDR3 is 13 residues. It was autoimmune disease history or systemic immunosuppression that excluded patients. Libraries were prepared by immunoSEQ multiplex PCR; TCRdb keeps only in-frame clonotypes and omits some of them. The sample contains fewer than 65,000 clones, approximately 90% of which appear only once. The chain employs TRBV9 and TRBJ2-2; the D call may be TRBD1 or TRBD2 (5 bases each). The sample here was CD4+ or CD8+ T cells sorted from blood, taken in a trial of the OX40 agonist ivuxolimab. The TCR comes from an adult with an advanced solid tumor such as melanoma, head and neck, liver or kidney cancer. The CDR3 loop is CASSDGTNGELFF. CDR3 nucleotide sequence: TGTGCCAGCAGCGATGGGACGAACGGGGAGCTGTTTTTT.